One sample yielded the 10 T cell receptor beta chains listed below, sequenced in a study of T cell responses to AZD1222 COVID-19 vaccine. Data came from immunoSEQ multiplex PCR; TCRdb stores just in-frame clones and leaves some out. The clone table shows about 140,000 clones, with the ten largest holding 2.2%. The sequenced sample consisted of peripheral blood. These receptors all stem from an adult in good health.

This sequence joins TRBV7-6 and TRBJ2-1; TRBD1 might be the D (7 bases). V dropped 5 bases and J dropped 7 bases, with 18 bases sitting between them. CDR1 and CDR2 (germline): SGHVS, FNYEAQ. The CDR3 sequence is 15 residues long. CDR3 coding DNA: TGTGCCAGCAGCCTGGGGTCAGGGGGGTTGAATGAGCAGTTCTTC. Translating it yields CASSLGSGGLNEQFF.

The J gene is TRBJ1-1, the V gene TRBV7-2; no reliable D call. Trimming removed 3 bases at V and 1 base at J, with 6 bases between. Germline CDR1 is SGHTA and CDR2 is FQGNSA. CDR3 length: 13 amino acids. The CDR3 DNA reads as TGTGCCAGCAGCTTCTCTACGAACACTGAAGCTTTCTTT. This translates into CASSFSTNTEAFF.

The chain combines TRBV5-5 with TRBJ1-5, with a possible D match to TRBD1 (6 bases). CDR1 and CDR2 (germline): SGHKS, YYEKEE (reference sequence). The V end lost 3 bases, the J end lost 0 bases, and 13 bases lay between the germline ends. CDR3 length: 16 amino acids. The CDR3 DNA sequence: TGTGCCAGCAGCTGGTACGGGGGGCATAGCAATCAGCCCCAGCATTTT. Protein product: CASSWYGGHSNQPQHF.

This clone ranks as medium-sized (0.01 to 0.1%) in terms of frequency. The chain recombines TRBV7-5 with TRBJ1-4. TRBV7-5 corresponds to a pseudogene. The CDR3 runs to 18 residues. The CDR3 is CARSSLRPWRLSVEKLFF. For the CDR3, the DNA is TGTGCCAGAAGCTCATTACGGCCCTGGAGACTTTCAGTTGAAAAACTGTTTTTT.

The CDR3 loop reads CASSFQSGQSLHF. CDR3 nucleotides: TGTGCCAGTAGTTTCCAATCGGGACAATCCCTCCACTTT. This chain connects TRBV19 to TRBJ1-6, with a tentative D call TRBD1 (6 bases). CDR1 and CDR2 (germline): LNHDA, SQIVND (reference sequence). The CDR3 is 13 residues long. Trimming pared 5 bases from V and 14 bases from J, leaving 16 bases between.

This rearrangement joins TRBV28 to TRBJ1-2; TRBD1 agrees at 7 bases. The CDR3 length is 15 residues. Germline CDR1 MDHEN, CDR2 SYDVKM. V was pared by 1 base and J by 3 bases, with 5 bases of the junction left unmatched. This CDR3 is CASSLSAGGDYGYTF. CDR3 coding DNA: TGTGCCAGCAGTTTATCGGCAGGGGGTGACTATGGCTACACCTTC.

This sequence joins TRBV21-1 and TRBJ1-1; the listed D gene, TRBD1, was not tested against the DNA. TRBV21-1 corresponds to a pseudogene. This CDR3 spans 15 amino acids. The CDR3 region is CASRQVRGLNTEAFF. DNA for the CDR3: TGTGCCAGCCGACAGGTAAGGGGGTTGAACACTGAAGCTTTCTTT.

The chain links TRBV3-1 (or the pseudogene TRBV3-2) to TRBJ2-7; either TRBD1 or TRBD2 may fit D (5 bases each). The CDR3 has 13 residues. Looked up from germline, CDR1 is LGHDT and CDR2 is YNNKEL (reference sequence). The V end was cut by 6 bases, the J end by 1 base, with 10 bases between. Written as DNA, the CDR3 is TGTGCCAGCAGGGGGACGGTTTCCTACGAGCAGTACTTC. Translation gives CASRGTVSYEQYF.

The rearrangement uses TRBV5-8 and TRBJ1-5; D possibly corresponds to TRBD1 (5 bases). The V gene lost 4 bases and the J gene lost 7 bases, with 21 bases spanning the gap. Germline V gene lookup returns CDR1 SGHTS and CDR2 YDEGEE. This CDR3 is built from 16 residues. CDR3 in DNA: TGTGCCAGCAGCCTCGTGCTGGGACTCTCGAGACAGCCCCAGCATTTT. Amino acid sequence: CASSLVLGLSRQPQHF.

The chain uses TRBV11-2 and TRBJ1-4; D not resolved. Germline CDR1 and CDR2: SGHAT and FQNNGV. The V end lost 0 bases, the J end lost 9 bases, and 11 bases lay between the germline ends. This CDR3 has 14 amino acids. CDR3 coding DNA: TGTGCCAGCAGCTTAGATGGGTCTATCCAAAAACTGTTTTTT. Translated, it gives CASSLDGSIQKLFF.